Reported below is one T cell receptor (beta chain). The antigen this receptor binds is unknown. It has no much larger one-base neighbor in the sample; base qualities were not kept. This sample was taken from a study of CD4 T cells in relation to SARS-CoV-2 and coronaviruses (dated by TCRdb to about 2021). Regarding the research as a whole: The ViraFEST assay cultured PBMCs with antigen for nine to eleven days, then sequenced TCR beta CDR3s to find antigen-specific clonal expansions. The Adaptive Biotechnologies TCR-sequencing kit was used for samples from a few pre-COVID donors and for the naive versus memory experiments, whereas the other data were Illumina-based. An HIV-1 Nef peptide pool or a no-peptide culture served as the negative reference condition. Memory CD4+ T cell crossreactivity between SARS-CoV-2 and common cold coronavirus spike proteins was assessed at the TCR clonotype level in the study. HLA restriction was mapped for shared crossreactive spike epitopes using patient-derived lymphoblastoid cell lines. A different TCR-beta assay, based on Illumina, was used to sequence expansion assays from other donors in the study.

The method was the immunoSEQ multiplex PCR assay. Per the source publication's procedure: During preprocessing, nonproductive sequences were discarded, as were any CDR3s that did not begin with C, did not end with F or W, or were shorter than 7 amino acids. Antigen-specific clonotypes were called with the MANAFEST web app on the basis of expansion relative to the reference and to other culture wells. A clone counted as positive if significantly expanded in 2 of 3 replicate wells versus the reference culture at FDR below 0.05. To be called positive, a clone also had to show significant expansion compared with every other tandem well and an odds ratio greater than 5. After three terminal residues were trimmed from each end, CDR3 homology was quantified as pairwise Levenshtein distance using the stringdist R package. TCRdb carries this immuneACCESS record with in-frame sequences only. Its versions omit some clonotypes, under half of them owing to an unresolved V gene in the studies checked, with the rest unexplained. Clone size and V and J calls were adopted from that table, with D and trimming inferred from the DNA. The sample has tens of thousands of clones on record, roughly 82% of them singletons. Jointly, the top ten make up approximately 12% of the sample.

The research as a whole found: Compared with monoreactive clones, crossreactive clones had significantly weaker SARS-CoV-2-driven expansion, a result consistent with antigenic imprinting. Because the crossreactivity analysis focused on spike protein, crossreactivity against other viral proteins was not assessed. In about 60% of donors, memory CD4+ clonotypes turned up that crossrecognized SARS-CoV-2 and at least one common cold coronavirus spike. Pre-pandemic and post-infection samples were not both contributed by any donor, so tracing of the source of pre-existing responses was limited. The study was limited by small numbers of patients and tested TCRs.

The CDR3 covers 12 residues, taking in both the cysteine and the phenylalanine. Of all the DNA, just the CDR3 is kept, 36 bases in frame from base 1. The junction carries 7 bases between V and J, which are trimmed by 2 bases and 6 bases respectively. Per the germline V gene (reference sequence), SEHNR is the CDR1 and FQNEAQ is the CDR2. CD4+ T cells from unexposed donors were collected before the COVID-19 pandemic (2011-2018). Following 10 days of culture, the EasySep CD4+ T cell isolation kit was used to isolate CD4+ T cells. Unexposed donor CD4+ T cells were tested for reactivity to SARS-CoV-2 S and N and four common cold coronavirus spike pools, as cell number allowed. Around 1.8 million PBMCs per well were cultured in IMDM with around 5% human AB serum and approximately 10 IU/ml IL-2. Half of the culture medium was replaced with fresh IL-2-containing medium on days 3 and 7. In general, every peptide culture condition was set up in three replicate wells. Leukapheresis product for the unexposed donors was purchased commercially. Ficoll-Paque PLUS gradient centrifugation was used to isolate PBMCs from either whole blood or leukapheresis product. PBMCs were either cryopreserved at -140 degrees C or used fresh in the expansion assay. The QIAamp Micro DNA Kit was used to extract genomic DNA from the CD4+ T cells.

The sequence was collected from a human donor in good health. Sequencing was performed on CD4+ T cells from PBMCs, cultured in vitro. The rearrangement joined TRBV7-9 to TRBJ1-2; confidence is insufficient to name the D gene. The nucleotides read TGTGCCAGCAGCTTAACAGTGGATGGCTACACCTTC. It codes for CASSLTVDGYTF.